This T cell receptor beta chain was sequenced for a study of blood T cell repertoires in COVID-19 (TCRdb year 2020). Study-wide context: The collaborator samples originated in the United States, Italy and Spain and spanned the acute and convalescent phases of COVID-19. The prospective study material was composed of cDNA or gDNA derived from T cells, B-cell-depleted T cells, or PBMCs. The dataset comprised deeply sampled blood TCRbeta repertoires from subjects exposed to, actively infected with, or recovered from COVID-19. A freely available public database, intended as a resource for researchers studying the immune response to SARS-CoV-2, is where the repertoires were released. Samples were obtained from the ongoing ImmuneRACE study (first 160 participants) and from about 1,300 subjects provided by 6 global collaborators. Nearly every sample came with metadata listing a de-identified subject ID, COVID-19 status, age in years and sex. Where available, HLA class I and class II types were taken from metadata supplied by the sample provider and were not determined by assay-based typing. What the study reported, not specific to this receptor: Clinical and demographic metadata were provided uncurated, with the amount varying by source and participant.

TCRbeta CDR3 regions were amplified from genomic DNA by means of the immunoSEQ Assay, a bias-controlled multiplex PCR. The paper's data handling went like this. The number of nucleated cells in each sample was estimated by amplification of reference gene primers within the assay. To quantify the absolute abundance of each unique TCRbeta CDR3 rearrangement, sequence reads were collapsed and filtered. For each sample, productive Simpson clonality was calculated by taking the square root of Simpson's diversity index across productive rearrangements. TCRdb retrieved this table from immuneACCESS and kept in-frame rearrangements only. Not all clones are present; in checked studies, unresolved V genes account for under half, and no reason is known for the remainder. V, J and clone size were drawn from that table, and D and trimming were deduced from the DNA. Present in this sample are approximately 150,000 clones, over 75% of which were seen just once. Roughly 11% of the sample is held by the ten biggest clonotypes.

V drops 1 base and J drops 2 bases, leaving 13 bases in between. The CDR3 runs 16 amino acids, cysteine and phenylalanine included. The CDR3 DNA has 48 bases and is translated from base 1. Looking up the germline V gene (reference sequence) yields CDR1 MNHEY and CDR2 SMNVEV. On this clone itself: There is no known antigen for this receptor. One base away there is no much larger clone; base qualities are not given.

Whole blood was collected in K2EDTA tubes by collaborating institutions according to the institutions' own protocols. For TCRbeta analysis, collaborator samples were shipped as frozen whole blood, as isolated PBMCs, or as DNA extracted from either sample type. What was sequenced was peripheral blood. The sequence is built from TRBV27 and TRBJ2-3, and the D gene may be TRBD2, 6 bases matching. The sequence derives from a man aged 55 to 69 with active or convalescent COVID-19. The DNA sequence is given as TGTGCCAGCAGTTTATTACCGGGAGTGGTCACAGATACGCAGTATTTT. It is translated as CASSLLPGVVTDTQYF.